The 5 T cell receptor beta chains in this list originate from one sample, sequenced in a study of regulatory T cells in long-lasting Graves disease. Time point denoted: newly diagnosed GD, antithyroid drugs for less than 3 months. Making the TCR library involved RNA that had been extracted from PBMCs. With iRepertoire HTBI primers and Arm-PCR of CDR3 regions, TCR beta libraries were built. Using its own MiXCR run on the multiplex PCR reads, TCRdb lists one record per CDR3 protein. This sample has hundreds of thousands of distinct CDR3 sequences, with about a sixth found just once. The sample was also reused in another study, on T cells in Graves' hyperthyroidism and ophthalmopathy.

The sequences come from peripheral blood mononuclear cells (PBMCs), collected at new diagnosis, from a patient treated with antithyroid drugs. Source of these receptors: a man in his forties or fifties with Graves disease.

The V and J genes are TRBV9 and TRBJ2-3, with 8 bases fitting TRBD2. The CDR3 totals 17 residues. Germline V gene sequence: CDR1 SGDLS, CDR2 YYNGEE. The J segment lost 2 bases and the V segment lost 5 bases, leaving 13 bases of the junction unmatched. The CDR3 sequence: CASSLFPPGGPTDTQYF. The CDR3 nucleotides read TGTGCCAGCAGTTTATTCCCACCGGGGGGGCCCACAGATACGCAGTATTTT.

This rearrangement joins TRBV7-3 to TRBJ2-2, with TRBD2 as a possible D gene (6 bases). This CDR3 spans 14 amino acids. Germline CDR1 reads SGHTA; CDR2 reads FQGTGA. V gave up 2 bases and J gave up 5 bases, with 9 bases separating them. CDR3 nucleotide sequence: TGTGCCAGCAGCTTAGGAGGGCAGACCGGGGAGCTGTTTTTT. Protein product: CASSLGGQTGELFF. Combining the CDR3 with reference TRBV7-3 and TRBJ2-2 gives the whole variable domain GAGVSQTPSNKVTEKGKYVELRCDPISGHTALYWYRQSLGQGPEFLIYFQGTGAADDSGLPNDRFFAVRPEGSVSTLKIQRTERGDSAVYLCASSLGGQTGELFFGEGSRLTVL.

As concerns this clonotype: Being one base from a much bigger clone, this may be a read error. The chain carries TRBV11-2 and TRBJ1-4, with TRBD1 matching 7 bases. The CDR3 has 16 amino acids. Germline-derived CDR1 and CDR2 are SGHAT and FQNNGV. The CDR3 here is CASSLGTGSTNEKLLF. The CDR3 nucleotides read TGTGCCAGCAGCTTAGGGACAGGATCAACTAATGAAAAACTGCTTTTT.

This clonotype has more than one count but fewer than ten. It may be a read error: a sequence one base away is much more abundant. The chain combines TRBV20-1 with TRBJ2-2; D is uncertain. Germline CDR1 and CDR2: DFQATT and SNEGSKA (reference sequence). This CDR3 region has 15 residues. Deletions cut 1 base from V and 3 bases from J, with 12 bases between. The CDR3 DNA follows: TGCAGTGCTAGAGCGACAAGGTTGGACACCGGGGAGCTGTTTTTT. Translating gives CSARATRLDTGELFF.

The sample holds a few counts of this clonotype. This sequence joins TRBV20-1 and TRBJ1-5; 7 bases map to TRBD1. The CDR3 consists of 12 residues. Germline loops: CDR1 DFQATT, CDR2 SNEGSKA (reference sequence). DNA of the CDR3: TGCAGCCTTAGACAGGGTGCACAGCCCCAGCATTTT. Translation gives CSLRQGAQPQHF.